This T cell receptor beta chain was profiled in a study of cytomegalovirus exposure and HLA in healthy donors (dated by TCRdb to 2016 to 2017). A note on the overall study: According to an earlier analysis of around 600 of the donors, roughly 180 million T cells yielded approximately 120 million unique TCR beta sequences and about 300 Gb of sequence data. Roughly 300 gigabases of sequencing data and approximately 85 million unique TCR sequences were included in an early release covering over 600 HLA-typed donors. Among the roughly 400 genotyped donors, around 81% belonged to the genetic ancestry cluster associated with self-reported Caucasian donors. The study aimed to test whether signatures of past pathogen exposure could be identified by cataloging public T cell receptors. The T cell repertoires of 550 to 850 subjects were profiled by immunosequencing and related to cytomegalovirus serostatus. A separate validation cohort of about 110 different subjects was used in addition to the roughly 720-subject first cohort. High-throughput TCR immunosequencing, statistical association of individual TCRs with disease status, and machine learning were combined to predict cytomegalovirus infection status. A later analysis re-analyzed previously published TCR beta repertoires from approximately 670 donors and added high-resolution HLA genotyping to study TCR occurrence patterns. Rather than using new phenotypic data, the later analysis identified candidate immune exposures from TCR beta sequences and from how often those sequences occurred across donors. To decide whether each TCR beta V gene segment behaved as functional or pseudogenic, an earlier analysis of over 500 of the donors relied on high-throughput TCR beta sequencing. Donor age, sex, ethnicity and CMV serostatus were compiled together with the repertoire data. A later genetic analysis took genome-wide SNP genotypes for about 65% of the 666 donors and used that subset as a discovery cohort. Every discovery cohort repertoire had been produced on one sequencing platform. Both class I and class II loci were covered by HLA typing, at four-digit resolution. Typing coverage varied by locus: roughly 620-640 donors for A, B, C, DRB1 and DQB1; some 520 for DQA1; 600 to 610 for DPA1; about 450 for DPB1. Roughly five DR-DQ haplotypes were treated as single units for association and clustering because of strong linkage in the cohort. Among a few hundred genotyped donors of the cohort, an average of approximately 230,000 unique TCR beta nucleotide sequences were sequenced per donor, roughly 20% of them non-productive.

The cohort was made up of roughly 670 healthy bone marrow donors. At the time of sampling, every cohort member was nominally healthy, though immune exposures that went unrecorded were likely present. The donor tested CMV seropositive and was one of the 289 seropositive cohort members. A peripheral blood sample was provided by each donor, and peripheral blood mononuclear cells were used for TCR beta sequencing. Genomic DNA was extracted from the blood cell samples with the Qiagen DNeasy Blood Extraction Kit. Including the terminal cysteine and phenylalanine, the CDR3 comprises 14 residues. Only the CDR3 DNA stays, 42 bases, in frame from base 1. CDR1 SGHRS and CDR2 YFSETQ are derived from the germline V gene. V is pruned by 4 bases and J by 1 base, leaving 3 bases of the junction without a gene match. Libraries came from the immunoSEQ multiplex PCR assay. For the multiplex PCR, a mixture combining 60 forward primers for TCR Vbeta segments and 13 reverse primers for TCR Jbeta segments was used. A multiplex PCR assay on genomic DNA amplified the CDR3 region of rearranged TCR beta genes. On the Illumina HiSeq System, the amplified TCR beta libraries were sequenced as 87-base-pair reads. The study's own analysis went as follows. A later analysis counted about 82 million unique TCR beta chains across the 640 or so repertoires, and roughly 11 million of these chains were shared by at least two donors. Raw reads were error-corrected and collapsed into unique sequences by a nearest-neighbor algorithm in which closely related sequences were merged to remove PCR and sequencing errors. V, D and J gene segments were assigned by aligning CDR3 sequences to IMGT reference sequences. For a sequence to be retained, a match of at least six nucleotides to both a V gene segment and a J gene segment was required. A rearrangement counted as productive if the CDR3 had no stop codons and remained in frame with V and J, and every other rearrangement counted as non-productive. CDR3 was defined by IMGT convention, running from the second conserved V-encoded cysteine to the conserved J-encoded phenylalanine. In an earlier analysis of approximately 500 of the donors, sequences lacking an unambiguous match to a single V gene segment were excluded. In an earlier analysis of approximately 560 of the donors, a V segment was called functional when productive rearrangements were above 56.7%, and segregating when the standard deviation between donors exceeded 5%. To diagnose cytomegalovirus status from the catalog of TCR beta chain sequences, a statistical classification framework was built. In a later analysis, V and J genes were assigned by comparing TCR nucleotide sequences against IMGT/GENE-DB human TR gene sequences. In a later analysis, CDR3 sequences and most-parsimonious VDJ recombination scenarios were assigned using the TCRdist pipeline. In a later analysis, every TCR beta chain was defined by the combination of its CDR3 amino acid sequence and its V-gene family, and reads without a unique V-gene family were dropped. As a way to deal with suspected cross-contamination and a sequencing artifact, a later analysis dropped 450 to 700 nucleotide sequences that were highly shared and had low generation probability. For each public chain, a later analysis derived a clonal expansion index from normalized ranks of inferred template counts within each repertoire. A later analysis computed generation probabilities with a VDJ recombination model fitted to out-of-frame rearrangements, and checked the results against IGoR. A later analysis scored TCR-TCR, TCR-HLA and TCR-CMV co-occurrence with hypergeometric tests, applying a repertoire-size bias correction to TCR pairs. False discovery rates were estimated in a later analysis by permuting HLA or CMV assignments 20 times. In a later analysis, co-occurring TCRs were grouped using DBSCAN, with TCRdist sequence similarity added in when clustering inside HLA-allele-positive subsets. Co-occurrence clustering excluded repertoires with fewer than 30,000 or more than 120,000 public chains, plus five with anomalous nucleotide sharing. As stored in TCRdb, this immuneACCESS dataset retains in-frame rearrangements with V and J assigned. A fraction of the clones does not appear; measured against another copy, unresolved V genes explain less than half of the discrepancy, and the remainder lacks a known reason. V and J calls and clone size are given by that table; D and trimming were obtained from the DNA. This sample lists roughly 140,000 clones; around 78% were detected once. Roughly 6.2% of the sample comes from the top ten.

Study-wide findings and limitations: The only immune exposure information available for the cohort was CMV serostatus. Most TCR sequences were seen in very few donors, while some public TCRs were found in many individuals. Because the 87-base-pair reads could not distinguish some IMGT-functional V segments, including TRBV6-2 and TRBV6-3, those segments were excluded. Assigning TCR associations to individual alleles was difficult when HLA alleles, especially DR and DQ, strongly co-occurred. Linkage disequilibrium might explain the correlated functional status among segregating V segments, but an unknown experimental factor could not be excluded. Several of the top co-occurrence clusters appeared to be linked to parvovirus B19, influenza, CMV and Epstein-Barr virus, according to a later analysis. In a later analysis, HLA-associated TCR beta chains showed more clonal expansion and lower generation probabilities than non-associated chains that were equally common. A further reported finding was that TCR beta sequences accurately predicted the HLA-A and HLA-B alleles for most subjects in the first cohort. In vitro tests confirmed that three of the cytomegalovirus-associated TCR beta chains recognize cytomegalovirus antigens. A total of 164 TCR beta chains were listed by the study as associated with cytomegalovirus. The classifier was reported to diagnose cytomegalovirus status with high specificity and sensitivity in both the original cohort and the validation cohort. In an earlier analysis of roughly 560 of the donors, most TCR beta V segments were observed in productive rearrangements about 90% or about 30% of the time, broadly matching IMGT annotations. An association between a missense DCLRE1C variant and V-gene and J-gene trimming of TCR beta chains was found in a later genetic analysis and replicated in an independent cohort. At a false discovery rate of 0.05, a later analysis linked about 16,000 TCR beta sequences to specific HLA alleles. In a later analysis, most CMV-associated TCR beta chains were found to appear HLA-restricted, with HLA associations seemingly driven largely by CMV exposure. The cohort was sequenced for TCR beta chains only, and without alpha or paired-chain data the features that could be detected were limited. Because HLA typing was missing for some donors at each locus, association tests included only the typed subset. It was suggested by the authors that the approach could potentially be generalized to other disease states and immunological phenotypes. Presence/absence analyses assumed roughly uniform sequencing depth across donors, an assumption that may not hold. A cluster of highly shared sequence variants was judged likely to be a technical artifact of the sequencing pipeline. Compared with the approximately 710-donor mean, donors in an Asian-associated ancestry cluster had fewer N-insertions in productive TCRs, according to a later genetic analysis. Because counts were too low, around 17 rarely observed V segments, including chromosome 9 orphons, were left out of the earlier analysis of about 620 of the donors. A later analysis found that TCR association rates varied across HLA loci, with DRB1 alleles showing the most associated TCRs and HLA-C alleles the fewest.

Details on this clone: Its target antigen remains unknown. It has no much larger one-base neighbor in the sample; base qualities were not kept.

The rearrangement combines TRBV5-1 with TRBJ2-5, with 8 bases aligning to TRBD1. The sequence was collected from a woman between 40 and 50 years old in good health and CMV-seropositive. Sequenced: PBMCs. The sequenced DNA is TGCGCCAGCAGCGGACAGGGCTCCCAAGAGACCCAGTACTTC. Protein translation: CASSGQGSQETQYF.